This entry describes one TCR beta chain. The V segment lost 5 bases and the J segment 5 bases; nucleotides outside the gene matches: 4. The CDR3 is 15 residues long. CDR1 SNHLY and CDR2 FYNNEI come from the germline V gene. This record comes from a study of CD8+CD57+ T cells in acquired aplastic anemia. Using genomic DNA as the template, TCR beta VDJ and CDR3 profiling was carried out. TCRdb independently ran MiXCR on the reads; one entry per CDR3 protein. The sample carries hundreds of thousands of distinct CDR3 sequences, approximately 70% recorded once. The receptor's source is a human donor in good health, serving as a control. The V call is TRBV2, the J call TRBJ2-3, with 13 bases fitting TRBD2. The specimen sequenced was sorted CD4+, CD8+, or CD8+CD57+ T cells (not recorded which) from PBMCs. CDR3 sequence (DNA): TGTGCCAGCAGTTGGACTAGCGGGGGCGGAGATACGCAGTATTTT. Protein product: CASSWTSGGGDTQYF.